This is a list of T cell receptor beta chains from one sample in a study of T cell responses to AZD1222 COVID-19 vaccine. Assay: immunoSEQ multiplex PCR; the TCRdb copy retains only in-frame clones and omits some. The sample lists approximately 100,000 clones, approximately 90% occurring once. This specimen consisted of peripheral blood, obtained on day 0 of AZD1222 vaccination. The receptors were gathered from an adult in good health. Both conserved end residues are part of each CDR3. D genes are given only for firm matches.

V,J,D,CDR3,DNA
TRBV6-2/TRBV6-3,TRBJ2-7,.,CASSYWGLGYEQYF,TGTGCCAGCAGTTACTGGGGACTGGGTTACGAGCAGTACTTC
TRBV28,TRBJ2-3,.,CASSFMDTQYF,TGTGCCAGCAGTTTTATGGATACGCAGTATTTT
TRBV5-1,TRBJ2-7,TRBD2,CASSLGASGTYEQYF,TGCGCCAGCAGCTTGGGGGCTAGCGGCACCTACGAGCAGTACTTC
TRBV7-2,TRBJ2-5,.,CASSFSETQYF,TGTGCCAGCAGCTTCAGTGAGACCCAGTACTTC
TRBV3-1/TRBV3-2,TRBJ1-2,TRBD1,CASSPERQGNDYGYTF,TGTGCCAGCAGCCCGGAACGACAGGGGAATGACTATGGCTACACCTTC
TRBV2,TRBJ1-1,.,CASTQGTVEAFF,TGTGCCAGCACCCAAGGGACGGTTGAAGCTTTCTTT
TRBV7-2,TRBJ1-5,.,CASSLDGRGNQPQHF,TGTGCCAGCAGCTTAGACGGCCGGGGCAATCAGCCCCAGCATTTT
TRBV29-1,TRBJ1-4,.,CSVALRNEKLFF,TGCAGCGTTGCCCTAAGGAATGAAAAACTGTTTTTT
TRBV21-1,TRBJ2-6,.,CASSLPGQGFSGANVLTF,TGTGCCAGCAGCCTCCCGGGACAGGGCTTCTCTGGGGCCAACGTCCTGACTTTC
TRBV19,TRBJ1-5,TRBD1,CASSLPTGGGKLSNQPQHF,TGTGCCAGTAGTCTTCCAACAGGGGGCGGAAAACTTAGCAATCAGCCCCAGCATTTT
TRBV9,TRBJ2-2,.,CASSVQPGVDLFF,TGTGCCAGCAGCGTACAACCAGGGGTGGACCTGTTTTTT